The clone carrying this T cell receptor beta chain was seen just once. What it recognizes is unknown. These data come from a study of OX40 agonist ivuxolimab in advanced cancers. Study-wide context: With a range of roughly 20 to 85, age averaged approximately 64 years, and 70% to 85% were male.

Study results and caveats: CD8+ T cells averaged more expanded clones than CD4+. Researchers did not determine the expanded peripheral T cells' antigen specificity.

Per germline, CDR1 MNHNY and CDR2 SVGAGI (reference sequence). After removal of 6 bases from V and 7 bases from J, the junction contained 6 bases not matched to a gene. This CDR3 region has 15 residues. Only in-frame clones appear in the TCRdb table, and some are missing; sequencing was by immunoSEQ multiplex PCR. The sample has approximately 80,000 clones, around 90% seen once. Sequenced material: CD4+ or CD8+ T cells sorted from blood, taken in a trial of the OX40 agonist ivuxolimab. The TCR sequence derives from an adult with an advanced solid tumor such as melanoma, head and neck, liver or kidney cancer. J is TRBJ1-6 and V is TRBV6-6, with TRBD1 identical over 10 bases. In DNA, the CDR3 is TGTGCCAGCAGAGGGACAGGGGTTAAAAATTCACCCCTCCACTTT. This codes for CASRGTGVKNSPLHF.